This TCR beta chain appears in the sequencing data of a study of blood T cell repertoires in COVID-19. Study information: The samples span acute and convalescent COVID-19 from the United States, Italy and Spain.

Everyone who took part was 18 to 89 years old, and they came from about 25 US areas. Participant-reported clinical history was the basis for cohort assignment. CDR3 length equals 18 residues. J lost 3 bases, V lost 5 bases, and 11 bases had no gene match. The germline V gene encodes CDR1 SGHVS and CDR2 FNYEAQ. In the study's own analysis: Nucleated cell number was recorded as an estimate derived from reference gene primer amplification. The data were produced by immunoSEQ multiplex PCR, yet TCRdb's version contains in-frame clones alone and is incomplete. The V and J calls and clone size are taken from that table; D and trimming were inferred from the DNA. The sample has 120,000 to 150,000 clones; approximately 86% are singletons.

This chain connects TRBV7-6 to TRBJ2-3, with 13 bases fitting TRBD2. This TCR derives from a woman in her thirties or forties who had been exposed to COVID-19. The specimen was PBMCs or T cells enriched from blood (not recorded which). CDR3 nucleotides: TGTGCCAGCAGCCCAGGGACTAGCGGGACCCTAGCAACAGATACGCAGTATTTT. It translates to CASSPGTSGTLATDTQYF.